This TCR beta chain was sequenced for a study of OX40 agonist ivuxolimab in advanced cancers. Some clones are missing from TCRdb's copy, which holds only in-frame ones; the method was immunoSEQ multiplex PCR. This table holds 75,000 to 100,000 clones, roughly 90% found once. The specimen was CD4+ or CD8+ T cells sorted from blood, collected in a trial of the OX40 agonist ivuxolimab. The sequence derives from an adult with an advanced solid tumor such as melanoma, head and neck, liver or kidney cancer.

CDR3 nucleotides: TGTGCCAGCAGTTTATCGATCCCTAGCGGGGGGGCCAAGACAGATACGCAGTATTTT. Translating gives CASSLSIPSGGAKTDTQYF. V and J are TRBV27 and TRBJ2-3, with 12 bases matching TRBD2. The CDR3 loop spans 19 amino acids. V gave up 0 bases and J gave up 3 bases; unmatched junction bases: 10. Per germline, CDR1 MNHEY and CDR2 SMNVEV (reference sequence).